The clone carrying this T cell receptor beta chain appeared a few times. Its specificity is not known. J lost 4 bases, V lost 3 bases, and 11 bases had no gene match. CDR3 length: 17 amino acids. Germline CDR1 is SGHRS and CDR2 is YFSETQ. The sample is drawn from a study of T cell repertoires in cytomegalovirus infection. Background on the study: CMV infection plus the matching HLA type was flagged by public TCR beta signatures. The study's findings and limits: Dominating the ex vivo response were TCR beta clonotypes that were CMV-specific and HLA-C-restricted.

TCRdb reanalysed the reads using MiXCR and keeps one entry per CDR3 protein. Of 150,000 to 200,000 distinct CDR3 sequences listed, roughly an eighth are singletons. Sample: PBMCs. The V call is TRBV5-1, the J call TRBJ1-2, with 11 positions matching TRBD1. The receptor's source is a human donor in good health (CMV status not recorded). Some clones in this sample may be carry-over from other donors' samples. The chain's CDR3 is CASSYGTGGPTGYGYTF. The CDR3 nucleotides are TGCGCCAGCAGCTATGGGACAGGGGGACCTACTGGCTATGGCTACACCTTC.